The T cell receptor beta chain under discussion was sequenced for a study of T cell clones after liver transplantation. Study context: A pre-transplant mixed lymphocyte reaction with TCRbeta sequencing defined graft-donor-reactive clones followed in post-transplant blood. Three of the eight recipients were HCV-positive; the rest had non-autoimmune, non-viral transplant indications. Timepoints were pre-transplant, pre-withdrawal, and after withdrawal was completed or failed.

The repertoire was sequenced with immunoSEQ multiplex PCR; TCRdb's copy has only in-frame clones and lacks some. The table lists 70,000 to 80,000 clones, around 90% of them singletons. With 5 bases removed from V and 6 bases from J, the gap between germline ends came to 17 bases. CDR1 and CDR2 from the germline V gene are SGHKS and YYEKEE (reference sequence). This CDR3 comprises 15 residues. This clone was observed a single time. This specimen consisted of CD4+ T cells from blood, obtained before liver transplant. This sequence originates from a human donor who received a liver transplant. The J gene is TRBJ2-2, the V gene TRBV5-5; tentative D call: TRBD1 (6 bases). CDR3 loop: CASRPTGNLPGELFF. In nucleotides, the CDR3 is TGTGCCAGCAGACCTACAGGGAATTTACCCGGGGAGCTGTTTTTT.